The 29 T cell receptor beta chains below come from one sample, sequenced in a study of beta chain features in type 1 diabetes. Every bit of the isolated RNA underwent reverse transcription, so sequencing read expressed TCRB transcripts. Produced via immunoSEQ multiplex PCR; TCRdb's table is partial and in-frame only. The sample shows some 150,000 clones, roughly 10% of them seen only once. Sequenced: naive CD4+ T cells from blood. These receptors were collected from a man aged 18 to 29 in good health.

This clone was seen a handful of times. The chain uses TRBV11-2 and TRBJ2-3; no firm D call. The germline CDR1 and CDR2 sequences are SGHAT and FQNNGV. This CDR3 is 13 amino acids long. Deletions cut 5 bases from V and 3 bases from J, with 9 bases between. CDR3 nucleotide sequence: TGTGCCAGCAGCATTTCCGGGACAGATACGCAGTATTTT. Its translation is CASSISGTDTQYF.

V usage is TRBV30 and J usage is TRBJ1-5, with unresolved D. CDR3 length equals 12 residues. CDR1 and CDR2 (germline): GTSNPN, SVGIG (reference sequence). V was pared by 3 bases and J by 6 bases, with 9 bases between. CDR3 loop: CAWSQDTQPQHF. CDR3 in DNA: TGTGCCTGGAGCCAAGACACTCAGCCCCAGCATTTT.

The gene calls are TRBV15 and TRBJ1-6, with D tentatively TRBD1 (6 bases). In germline, CDR1 is LNHNV, CDR2 YYDKDF (reference sequence). The V gene lost 1 base and the J gene lost 14 bases, with 15 bases spanning the gap. This CDR3 contains 14 residues. CDR3 loop: CATSRAGTFRTLHF. The CDR3 DNA sequence: TGTGCCACCAGCAGAGCGGGGACATTCCGGACCCTCCACTTT.

This clone was counted a few times. The chain's CDR3 is CASSESGADYNEQFF. CDR3 bases: TGTGCCAGCAGTGAATCAGGGGCGGACTACAATGAGCAGTTCTTC. The rearrangement links TRBV6-1 to TRBJ2-1; the D gene is possibly TRBD1 (6 bases). The V and J ends lost 2 bases and 3 bases respectively, with 11 bases between them. Germline lookup yields CDR1 MNHNS and CDR2 SASEGT. The CDR3 consists of 15 residues.

The chain joins TRBV6-1 to TRBJ1-4; D is possibly TRBD1 (6 bases). V was clipped by 6 bases and J by 6 bases, with 14 bases between them. Looked up from germline, CDR1 is MNHNS and CDR2 is SASEGT. The CDR3 is 14 amino acids. The CDR3: CASRTQGRDEKLFF. CDR3 DNA sequence: TGTGCCAGCAGAACCCAGGGGAGAGATGAAAAACTGTTTTTT.

In DNA form, the CDR3 reads TGTGCCAGCAGCTTGTTTGGTCAGGGGCCTGGCTACACCTTC. This translates into CASSLFGQGPGYTF. The rearrangement links TRBV7-2 to TRBJ1-2; tentative D call: TRBD1 (6 bases). V lost 3 bases and J 7 bases, leaving 15 bases between the germline ends. There are 14 residues in the CDR3. The germline V gene has CDR1 SGHTA and CDR2 FQGNSA.

The chain recombines TRBV7-2 with TRBJ1-2; D not certain. Trimming removed 4 bases at V and 4 bases at J, with 10 bases between. The germline V gene encodes CDR1 SGHTA and CDR2 FQGNSA. The CDR3 is made up of 13 amino acids. The CDR3 nucleotides read TGTGCCAGCAGCTCCGTCGGGAGCTATGGCTACACCTTC. Protein: CASSSVGSYGYTF.

The chain uses TRBV7-9 and TRBJ1-2; 8 bases line up with TRBD1. After removal of 5 bases from V and 0 bases from J, the junction contained 8 bases not matched to a gene. This CDR3 comprises 16 residues. Germline V CDR1 and CDR2: SEHNR, FQNEAQ (reference sequence). This CDR3 reads CASSPRTGLANYGYTF. The CDR3 bases are TGTGCCAGCAGCCCAAGGACAGGGCTAGCTAACTATGGCTACACCTTC.

This clone has just a few counts. The CDR3 DNA sequence: TGCGCCAGCAGCCCTGACAGGGACACTGAAGCTTTCTTT. It specifies CASSPDRDTEAFF. This sequence joins TRBV5-1 and TRBJ1-1; 7 bases are a match to TRBD1. Trimming removed 4 bases from V and 3 bases from J; junction bases left unmatched: 3. This CDR3 is 13 amino acids long. CDR1 is SGHRS and CDR2 is YFSETQ in the germline V gene.

This chain links TRBV27 with TRBJ1-2, with D possibly being TRBD1 (6 bases). The CDR3 spans 13 residues. Trimming left V 6 bases short and J 3 bases short, with 11 bases between. Germline CDR1 reads MNHEY; CDR2 reads SMNVEV (reference sequence). CDR3 bases: TGTGCCAGCAGCCGCAGGGGTGACTATGGCTACACCTTC. Translating gives CASSRRGDYGYTF.

The chain has TRBV4-3 and TRBJ1-1; 10 nucleotides line up with TRBD1. J lost 4 bases, V lost 0 bases, and 5 bases had no gene match. Germline V gives CDR1 LGHNA, CDR2 YSLEER. The CDR3 runs to 16 residues. For the CDR3, the DNA is TGCGCCAGCAGCCAAGATTTGGGACAGGGGTCCACTGAAGCTTTCTTT. This translates into CASSQDLGQGSTEAFF.

The table lists this clone with a few counts. The V and J genes are TRBV5-1 and TRBJ2-4; TRBD1 matches at 8 bases. The germline CDR1 and CDR2 sequences are SGHRS and YFSETQ. Germline trimming cut 0 bases from V and 0 bases from J; bases unmatched to any gene: 5. CDR3 size: 17 residues. The CDR3 DNA follows: TGCGCCAGCAGCTTGGGGCGACAGGGGTTAGCCAAAAACATTCAGTACTTC. This codes for CASSLGRQGLAKNIQYF.

This chain links TRBV7-9 with TRBJ1-3; D unclear. Trimming removed 2 bases at V and 0 bases at J, with 8 bases between. Germline CDR1 and CDR2: SEHNR and FQNEAQ (reference sequence). CDR3 length: 15 amino acids. The CDR3 spells CASSLMGSSGNTIYF. The CDR3 DNA is TGTGCCAGCAGCTTAATGGGGAGCTCTGGAAACACCATATATTTT.

The sample holds many counts of this clone. The chain employs TRBV13 and TRBJ2-7; maybe TRBD1 (5 bases). Germline V gives CDR1 PRHDT, CDR2 FYEKMQ (reference sequence). The CDR3 is made up of 12 amino acids. With 1 base removed from V and 5 bases from J, the gap between germline ends came to 6 bases. CDR3 loop: CASSLEGNEQYF. The CDR3 DNA is TGTGCCAGCAGCTTAGAGGGGAACGAGCAGTACTTC.

This clone was seen at least ten times. This sequence joins TRBV4-2 and TRBJ2-1, with TRBD1 matching 10 bases. Germline loops: CDR1 LGHNA, CDR2 YNFKEQ. J was trimmed by 8 bases and V by 2 bases; bases with no gene match: 6. The CDR3 has 15 residues. CDR3 nucleotides: TGTGCCAGCAGCCAATCGGGACAGGGGATCTATGAGCAGTTCTTC. Protein product: CASSQSGQGIYEQFF.

The V gene is TRBV18, the J gene TRBJ2-7, with 7 nucleotides matching TRBD1. The CDR3 runs 13 residues. Trimming removed 4 bases from V and 4 bases from J; junction bases left unmatched: 4. CDR1 and CDR2 (germline): KGHSH, LQKENI. The CDR3, as DNA: TGTGCCAGCTCACAGGGGGCAAGGTACGAGCAGTACTTC. This codes for CASSQGARYEQYF.

The gene calls are TRBV19 and TRBJ2-5, with 9 bases that match TRBD1. The V segment lost 5 bases and the J segment 2 bases; nucleotides outside the gene matches: 3. This CDR3 contains 14 residues. The germline V gene encodes CDR1 LNHDA and CDR2 SQIVND (reference sequence). The CDR3: CASSAGTGQETQYF. The CDR3 coding sequence is TGTGCCAGTAGTGCCGGGACAGGGCAAGAGACCCAGTACTTC.

This sequence joins TRBV6-5 and TRBJ2-7; 8 bases are a match to TRBD2. This CDR3 has 12 residues. Germline V gene lookup returns CDR1 MNHEY and CDR2 SVGAGI. The junction had 6 bases not matched to a gene; V was cut back by 7 bases and J by 7 bases. CDR3 bases: TGTGCCAGCAACAAACTAGCGGTGGAGCAGTACTTC. It codes for CASNKLAVEQYF.

This chain uses TRBV7-9 with TRBJ1-6; D is perhaps TRBD1 (5 bases). With 5 bases removed from V and 9 bases from J, the gap between germline ends came to 14 bases. The CDR3 has 14 residues. Germline V CDR1 and CDR2: SEHNR, FQNEAQ (reference sequence). CDR3: CASSPGVLSSPLHF. The CDR3 bases are TGTGCCAGCAGCCCGGGGGTCTTGAGTTCACCCCTCCACTTT.

This clone was counted many times. The rearrangement joins TRBV29-1 to TRBJ1-1; TRBD1 agrees at 7 bases. CDR3 length: 13 amino acids. Germline CDR1 and CDR2: SQVTM and ANQGSEA. The trim removed 6 bases at V and 4 bases at J, leaving 8 bases unmatched. For the CDR3, the DNA is TGCAGCGTGACGAGGACAGGCCTCACTGAAGCTTTCTTT. Translated, it gives CSVTRTGLTEAFF.

This clone was seen repeatedly, ten times or more. The chain carries TRBV29-1 and TRBJ1-2; possible D gene TRBD1, 5 bases. Germline assignment: CDR1 SQVTM and CDR2 ANQGSEA. V lost 4 bases and J 8 bases, leaving 14 bases between the germline ends. CDR3 length equals 12 residues. CDR3 sequence reads: CSVGEGVTGYTF. The CDR3 DNA reads TGCAGCGTTGGAGAAGGGGTAACCGGCTACACCTTC.

This rearrangement joins TRBV7-9 to TRBJ1-4; TRBD1 matches 9 bases. CDR1 and CDR2 (germline): SEHNR, FQNEAQ (reference sequence). This CDR3 is 14 amino acids long. After removal of 5 bases from V and 5 bases from J, the junction contained 3 bases not matched to a gene. The CDR3 protein is CASSVGQGNEKLFF. The CDR3 region has the DNA TGTGCCAGCAGCGTCGGACAGGGGAATGAAAAACTGTTTTTT.

The chain employs TRBV11-2 and TRBJ1-6, with 7 bases that match TRBD1. V shed 1 base and J 10 bases; nucleotides not matched to a gene: 7. The CDR3 has 15 amino acids. CDR1 is SGHAT, CDR2 FQNNGV, per germline. This CDR3 reads CASSLVRGGQSPLHF. The CDR3 coding sequence is TGTGCCAGCAGCTTAGTGAGAGGGGGCCAATCACCCCTCCACTTT.

This chain joins TRBV6-1 and TRBJ2-3; 11 bases are a match to TRBD2. The CDR3 totals 14 residues. V lost 7 bases and J lost 4; bases outside the gene matches: 4. Germline CDR1 and CDR2: MNHNS and SASEGT. The CDR3 sequence: CASNSGGAADTQYF. The DNA for the CDR3 is TGTGCCAGCAATAGCGGGGGGGCCGCAGATACGCAGTATTTT.

There are a few counts of this clone. In DNA form, the CDR3 reads TGTGCCAGCAGCTTAGCGGGCAGGCTCCAAGAGACCCAGTACTTC. Its translation is CASSLAGRLQETQYF. The chain is built from TRBV7-2 and TRBJ2-5; D is unclear. The CDR3 is 15 amino acids. Germline V gene lookup returns CDR1 SGHTA and CDR2 FQGNSA. Trimming removed 0 bases from V and 1 base from J, with 9 bases in between.

This clone appeared a few times. The CDR3 sequence: CAISTGVAYGYTF. CDR3 sequence (DNA): TGTGCCATCAGCACAGGAGTCGCCTATGGCTACACCTTC. The rearrangement joins TRBV10-3 to TRBJ1-2; D may be TRBD1 (5 bases). Germline V gives CDR1 ENHRY, CDR2 SYGVKD. With 6 bases removed from V and 4 bases from J, the gap between germline ends came to 12 bases. CDR3 length equals 13 residues.

This clone appeared a few times. The rearrangement links TRBV18 to TRBJ1-6; D is undetermined. This CDR3 is built from 16 residues. Germline CDR1 reads KGHSH; CDR2 reads LQKENI. The V and J ends lost 1 base and 0 bases respectively, with 7 bases between them. The CDR3 nucleotides read TGTGCCAGCTCACCACGGGCAGGCTCCTATAATTCACCCCTCCACTTT. Translating it yields CASSPRAGSYNSPLHF.

In this sample, this clone turned up once. The rearrangement uses TRBV7-9 and TRBJ1-2; D remains unclear. Germline CDR1 is SEHNR and CDR2 is FQNEAQ (reference sequence). Trimming removed 5 bases at V and 3 bases at J, with 13 bases between. The CDR3 is 14 amino acids. The CDR3 here is CASSQDQVDYGYTF. The DNA for the CDR3 is TGTGCCAGCAGCCAAGACCAGGTGGACTATGGCTACACCTTC.

A few counts support this clone. J is TRBJ1-5 and V is TRBV18, with D unresolved. Germline CDR1 reads KGHSH; CDR2 reads LQKENI. The CDR3 runs to 13 residues. Trimming took 7 bases from V and 7 from J, leaving 14 bases between them. Here the CDR3 reads CASLARAGQPQHF. The CDR3 DNA is TGTGCCAGCTTGGCGCGGGCAGGACAGCCCCAGCATTTT.